The 9 T cell receptor beta chains in this list originate from one sample, sequenced in a study of blood T cell repertoires in COVID-19. The table came from immunoSEQ multiplex PCR; TCRdb's copy has only in-frame clones and leaves some out. The sample holds roughly 300,000 clones; about 82% are singletons and the top ten take 1.5% to 2%. What was sequenced was peripheral blood. Receptor source: a woman in her forties or fifties with acute or convalescent COVID-19.

In nucleotides, the CDR3 is TGTGCCAGCAGCCCGGGGACAGCTAGCACAGATACGCAGTATTTT. This sequence encodes CASSPGTASTDTQYF. The chain uses TRBV9 and TRBJ2-3; 7 bases are shared with TRBD1. Germline lookup yields CDR1 SGDLS and CDR2 YYNGEE. V lost 4 bases and J lost 0; bases outside the gene matches: 5. The CDR3 is made up of 15 amino acids.

This clone was seen a single time. The chain has TRBV27 and TRBJ2-7; 8 nucleotides match TRBD1. V lost 6 bases and J lost 3; bases outside the gene matches: 4. The CDR3 is 13 residues long. Per the germline V gene, CDR1 is MNHEY and CDR2 is SMNVEV (reference sequence). The CDR3 region is CASRDRGVYEQYF. Here the CDR3 DNA reads TGTGCCAGCAGAGACAGGGGCGTCTACGAGCAGTACTTC.

This clone was seen only a few times. The gene calls are TRBV29-1 and TRBJ1-1, with D tentatively TRBD1 (5 bases). V was cut by 7 bases and J by 5 bases, with 14 bases left in between. Germline CDR1 reads SQVTM; CDR2 reads ANQGSEA. This CDR3 has 12 amino acids. This chain's CDR3 is CSGWERGTEAFF. The CDR3 DNA reads as TGCAGCGGGTGGGAACGGGGGACTGAAGCTTTCTTT.

This chain connects TRBV24-1 to TRBJ2-7, with 12 nucleotides matching TRBD1. The ends lost 2 bases at V and 4 bases at J; junction bases unmatched: 17. Germline CDR1 KGHDR, CDR2 SFDVKD. This CDR3 contains 20 residues. CDR3 DNA sequence: TGTGCCACCAGTGATTCGGGACAGGGGGCCGGGCGGGAGTATGGATACGAGCAGTACTTC. Its protein product is CATSDSGQGAGREYGYEQYF.

This clone is a singleton in its sample. V gene TRBV7-6 combines with J gene TRBJ2-3; possible D gene TRBD2, 6 bases. Germline V CDR1 and CDR2: SGHVS, FNYEAQ. V gave up 4 bases and J gave up 2 bases, with 7 bases separating them. The CDR3 totals 13 residues. CDR3 coding DNA: TGTGCCAGCAGCTCGCGGGACACAGATACGCAGTATTTT. Its translation: CASSSRDTDTQYF.

The chain carries TRBV10-3 and TRBJ2-7; a possible D gene is TRBD1 (6 bases). The CDR3 has 12 residues. Germline V gene data show CDR1 as ENHRY and CDR2 as SYGVKD. Trimming pared 6 bases from V and 4 bases from J, leaving 10 bases between. CDR3: CAISTGSYEQYF. The CDR3 DNA reads TGTGCCATCAGCACAGGGAGTTACGAGCAGTACTTC.

This clone was detected a few times. The chain recombines TRBV5-4 with TRBJ1-2; TRBD1 matches at 9 bases. The CDR3 spans 16 residues. Losses at the gene ends were 4 bases for V and 7 bases for J; bases not matched to a gene: 14. Germline CDR1 is SGHNT and CDR2 is YYREEE (reference sequence). CDR3 protein: CASSPGDRVKGSGYTF. CDR3 coding DNA: TGTGCCAGCAGCCCGGGGGACAGGGTTAAAGGGTCTGGCTACACCTTC.

The chain carries TRBV18 and TRBJ1-2, with D hard to call. With 2 bases removed from V and 0 bases from J, the gap between germline ends came to 7 bases. The CDR3 contains 14 residues. Germline V gene lookup returns CDR1 KGHSH and CDR2 LQKENI. CDR3 protein: CASSPGRSNYGYTF. The DNA of the CDR3 is TGTGCCAGCTCACCAGGCAGATCTAACTATGGCTACACCTTC.

Worth noting for this clone: The junction departs from the called germline gene at one end, perhaps through a read error. The rearrangement uses TRBV11-1 and TRBJ1-4; 11 nucleotides line up with TRBD1. This CDR3 has 12 residues. Germline V gene data show CDR1 as SGHAT and CDR2 as FQDESV (reference sequence). CDR3 loop: CASSFPGTGGRF. CDR3 bases: TGTGCCAGCAGCTTCCCCGGGACAGGGGGACGATTT.